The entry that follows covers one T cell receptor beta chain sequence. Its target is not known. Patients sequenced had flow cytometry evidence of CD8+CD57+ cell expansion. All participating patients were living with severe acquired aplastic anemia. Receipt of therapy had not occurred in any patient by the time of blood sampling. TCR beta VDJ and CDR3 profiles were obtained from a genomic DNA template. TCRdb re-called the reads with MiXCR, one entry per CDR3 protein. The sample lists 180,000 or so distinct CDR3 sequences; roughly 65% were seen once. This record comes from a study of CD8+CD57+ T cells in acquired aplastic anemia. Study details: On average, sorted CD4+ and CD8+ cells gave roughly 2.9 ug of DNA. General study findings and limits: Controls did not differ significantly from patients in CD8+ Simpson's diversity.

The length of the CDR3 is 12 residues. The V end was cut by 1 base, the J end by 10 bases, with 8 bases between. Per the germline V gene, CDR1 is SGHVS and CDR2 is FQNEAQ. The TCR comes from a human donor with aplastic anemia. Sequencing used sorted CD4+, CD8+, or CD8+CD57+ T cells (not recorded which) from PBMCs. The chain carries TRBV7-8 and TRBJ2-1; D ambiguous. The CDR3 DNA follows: TGTGCCAGCAGCTTAGGTCGCCGAGAGCAGTTCTTC. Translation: CASSLGRREQFF.